This record looks at one TCR beta chain sequence and its context. Its antigen is not known. Per germline, CDR1 SGHAT and CDR2 FQNNGV. This CDR3 spans 13 amino acids. The ends were cut back, 3 bases at V and 3 bases at J, with 9 bases in the middle. These data originate in a study of early T cells in non-severe SARS-CoV-2 infection. Overall study: Bulk RNA taken from unsorted whole blood was sequenced, leaving chains unpaired.

Researchers attached unique molecular identifiers to individual cDNA molecules. Using its own MiXCR run on the 5' RACE reads, TCRdb lists one record per CDR3 protein. The data contain 70,000 to 90,000 distinct CDR3 sequences, roughly 16% of them singletons. Study conclusions and caveats: Using VDJdb, the matching emphasized anti-spike CD8 responses while missing private and CD4 specificities.

V gene TRBV11-2 combines with J gene TRBJ2-7; TRBD2 is a possible D gene (5 bases). The source is an adult who was a healthcare worker with PCR-confirmed SARS-CoV-2 infection or an uninfected control (not recorded which). Sequencing was done on a sample of whole blood. For the CDR3, the DNA is TGTGCCAGCAGCTTTTCGAGCGGCTACGAGCAGTACTTC. It is translated as CASSFSSGYEQYF.